This record covers a single TCR beta chain. Profiling relied on immunoSEQ multiplex PCR, and the TCRdb table lists in-frame clones only, not all of them. The sample lists about 15,000 clones; about 80% were seen once. This entry comes from a study of blood T cell repertoires in COVID-19. Germline V lookup: CDR1 LNHDA, CDR2 SQIVND (reference sequence). The CDR3 loop spans 12 amino acids. The V end lost 7 bases, the J end lost 6 bases, and 12 bases lay between the germline ends. This chain connects TRBV19 to TRBJ1-2; tentatively, D is TRBD1 (6 bases). Sequenced sample: peripheral blood. The receptor comes from a man between 65 and 85 years old with active or convalescent COVID-19. The CDR3 DNA follows: TGTGCCAGTACCCGGGGGGCTGATGGCTACACCTTC. Residues: CASTRGADGYTF.